This T cell receptor beta chain derives from a study of OX40 agonist ivuxolimab in advanced cancers. Study as a whole: In this cohort, patients received ivuxolimab, an agonistic anti-OX40 (CD134) antibody. Notes on the study in general: At 0.1 to 3.0 mg/kg and by week 6, clonal expansion occurred in CD4+ and CD8+ blood T cells. Researchers did not establish what antigens the expanded peripheral T cells target. People who partly responded at 0.1-3.0 mg/kg had some of the least clonal expansion seen.

This clone came up a few times. What it binds is unknown. This table comes from immunoSEQ multiplex PCR, and its TCRdb copy is limited to in-frame clones, with some not included. This table has around 76,000 clones, approximately 80% appearing once. Trimming removed 9 bases from V and 7 bases from J, with 13 bases in between. The length of the CDR3 is 12 residues. CDR1 LNHDA and CDR2 SQIVND come from the germline V gene (reference sequence). The source material was CD4+ or CD8+ T cells sorted from blood, sampled in a trial of the OX40 agonist ivuxolimab. This sequence originates from an adult with an advanced solid tumor such as melanoma, head and neck, liver or kidney cancer. The genes are TRBV19 and TRBJ1-5, with D possibly TRBD1 on 5 matching bases. The CDR3 DNA is TGTGCCAGCACTGGGACGTCCCAGCCCCAGCATTTT. Translation: CASTGTSQPQHF.